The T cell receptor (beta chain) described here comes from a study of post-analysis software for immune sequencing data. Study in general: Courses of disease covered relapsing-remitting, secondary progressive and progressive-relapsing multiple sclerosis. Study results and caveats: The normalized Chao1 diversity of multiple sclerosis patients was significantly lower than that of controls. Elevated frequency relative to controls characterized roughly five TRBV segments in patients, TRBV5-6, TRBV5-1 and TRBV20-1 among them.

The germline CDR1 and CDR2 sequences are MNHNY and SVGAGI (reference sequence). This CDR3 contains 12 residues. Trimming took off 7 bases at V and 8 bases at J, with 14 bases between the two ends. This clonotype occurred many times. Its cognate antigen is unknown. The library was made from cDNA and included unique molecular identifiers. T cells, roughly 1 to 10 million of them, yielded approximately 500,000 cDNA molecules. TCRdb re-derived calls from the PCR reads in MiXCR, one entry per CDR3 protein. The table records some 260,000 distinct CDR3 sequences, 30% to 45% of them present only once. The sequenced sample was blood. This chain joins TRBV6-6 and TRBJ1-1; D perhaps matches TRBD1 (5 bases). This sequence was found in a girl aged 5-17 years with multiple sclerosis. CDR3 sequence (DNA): TGTGCCAGCACCACGGGGCTGCAGGAAGCTTTCTTT. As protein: CASTTGLQEAFF.